This TCR beta chain was identified during a study of T cell responses to AZD1222 COVID-19 vaccine. Study-wide context: Pooled in the analysis were second doses at about 4 or about 12 weeks. Whole-study findings and limits: There were mostly white British donors and more females than males, and clonal diversity was possibly underestimated. As reported, nearly half of all spike-specific TCRs target variant regions that are unmutated. Only a handful of AZD1222 recipients were seropositive at baseline.

Concerning this clone itself: Its antigen is not identified.

Profiled with immunoSEQ multiplex PCR; TCRdb holds only in-frame clones, not every one. The sample consists of under 150,000 clones, 90% of them appearing once. This CDR3 has 13 amino acids. Trimming took off 10 bases at V and 5 bases at J, with 17 bases between the two ends. The germline gives CDR1 MRHNA, CDR2 SNTAGT. This receptor was identified in an adult in good health. The chain joins TRBV6-4 to TRBJ1-1; D not certain. Here the sequenced sample was peripheral blood, taken on day 0 of AZD1222 vaccination. CDR3 protein: CATRGGEGTEAFF. CDR3 sequence (DNA): TGTGCCACCAGAGGCGGGGAGGGAACTGAAGCTTTCTTT.